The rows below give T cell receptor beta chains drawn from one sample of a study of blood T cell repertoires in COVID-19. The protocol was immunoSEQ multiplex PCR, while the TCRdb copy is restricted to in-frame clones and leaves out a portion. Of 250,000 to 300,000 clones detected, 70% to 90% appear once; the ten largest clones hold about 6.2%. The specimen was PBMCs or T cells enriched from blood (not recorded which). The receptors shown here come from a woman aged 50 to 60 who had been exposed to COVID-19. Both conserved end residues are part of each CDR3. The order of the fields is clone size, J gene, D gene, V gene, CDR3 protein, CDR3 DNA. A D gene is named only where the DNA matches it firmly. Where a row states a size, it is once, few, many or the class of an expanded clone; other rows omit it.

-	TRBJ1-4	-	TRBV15	CATSRKVGGEEKLFF	TGTGCCACCAGCAGAAAGGTCGGGGGAGAGGAAAAACTGTTTTTT
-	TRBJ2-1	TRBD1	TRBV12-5	CASGLTGQGVNEQFF	TGTGCTAGTGGTTTAACGGGACAGGGGGTTAATGAGCAGTTCTTC
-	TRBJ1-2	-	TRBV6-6	CASYLTGTNLGGYTF	TGTGCCAGCTACTTAACCGGGACAAACTTGGGCGGCTACACCTTC
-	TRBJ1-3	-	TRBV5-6	CASSVLRDFGNTIYF	TGTGCCAGCAGCGTCCTCCGGGACTTTGGAAACACCATATATTTT
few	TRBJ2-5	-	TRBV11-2	CASSLGAGWFGETQYF	TGTGCCAGCAGCTTAGGAGCAGGGTGGTTCGGAGAGACCCAGTACTTC
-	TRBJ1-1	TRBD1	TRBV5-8	CASSEGARSTEAFF	TGTGCCAGCAGCGAGGGGGCGCGTTCCACTGAAGCTTTCTTT
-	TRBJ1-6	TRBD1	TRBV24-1	CATSVARQGISPLHF	TGTGCCACCAGTGTCGCCCGACAGGGCATTTCACCCCTCCACTTT
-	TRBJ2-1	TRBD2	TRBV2	CASGTSLGNEQFF	TGTGCCAGCGGGACTAGCTTAGGCAATGAGCAGTTCTTC
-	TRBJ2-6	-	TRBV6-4	CASSEVATQLAGSGANVLTF	TGTGCCAGCAGTGAAGTGGCGACCCAGCTGGCGGGGTCTGGGGCCAACGTCCTGACTTTC
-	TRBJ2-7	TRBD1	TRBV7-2	CASSVDRARSYEQYF	TGTGCCAGCAGCGTAGACAGGGCCCGCTCCTACGAGCAGTACTTC
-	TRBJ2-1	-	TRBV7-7	CASSLGGQSEQFF	TGTGCCAGCAGCTTAGGGGGGCAGAGTGAGCAGTTCTTC
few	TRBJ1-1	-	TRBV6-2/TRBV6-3	CASSYRGNTEAFF	TGTGCCAGCAGTTACAGGGGGAACACTGAAGCTTTCTTT
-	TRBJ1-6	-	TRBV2	CATRPGAAPPPPLHF	TGTGCCACCCGACCGGGAGCTGCTCCCCCCCCACCCCTCCACTTT
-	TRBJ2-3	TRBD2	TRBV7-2	CASSPSGRHTDTQYF	TGTGCCAGCAGCCCTAGCGGGAGACACACAGATACGCAGTATTTT
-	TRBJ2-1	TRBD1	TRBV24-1	CATSDFVGQGYNEQFF	TGTGCCACCAGTGATTTCGTAGGACAGGGCTACAATGAGCAGTTCTTC
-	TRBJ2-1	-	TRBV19	CASSIEGGPYNEQFF	TGTGCCAGTAGTATTGAGGGGGGGCCGTACAATGAGCAGTTCTTC
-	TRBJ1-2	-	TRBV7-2	CASSPGGVYGYTF	TGTGCCAGCAGCCCTGGTGGAGTATATGGCTACACCTTC
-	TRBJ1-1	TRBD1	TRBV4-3	CASSPYRGYEAFF	TGCGCCAGCAGCCCCTACAGGGGGTATGAAGCTTTCTTT
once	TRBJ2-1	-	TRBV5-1	CASSLVGLAYNEQFF	TGCGCCAGCAGCTTGGTCGGGTTAGCCTACAATGAGCAGTTCTTC
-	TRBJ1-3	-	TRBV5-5	CASSLTPENTIYF	TGTGCCAGCAGCTTGACCCCCGAGAACACCATATATTTT
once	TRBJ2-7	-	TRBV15	CATSPRPGVGYEQYF	TGTGCCACCAGCCCCCGGCCGGGTGTCGGCTACGAGCAGTACTTC
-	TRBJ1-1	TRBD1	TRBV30	CAWGTGNLNTEAFF	TGTGCCTGGGGGACAGGGAATTTGAACACTGAAGCTTTCTTT
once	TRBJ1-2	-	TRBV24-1	CATSDPAVSYGYTF	TGTGCCACCAGTGACCCGGCGGTCTCTTATGGCTACACCTTC
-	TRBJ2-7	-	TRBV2	CASMGQDPYEQYF	TGTGCCAGCATGGGGCAGGATCCCTACGAGCAGTACTTC
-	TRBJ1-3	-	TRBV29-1	CLKGVSYTIYF	TGCCTGAAGGGGGTTAGTTACACCATATATTTT
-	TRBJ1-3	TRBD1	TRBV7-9	CASSSASDRAPGNTIYF	TGTGCCAGCAGTTCAGCCTCGGACAGGGCCCCTGGAAACACCATATATTTT
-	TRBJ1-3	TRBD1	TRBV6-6	CASSLTGPNSGNTIYF	TGTGCCAGCAGTTTGACAGGGCCTAACTCTGGAAACACCATATATTTT
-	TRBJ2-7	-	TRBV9	CASSPTTRAGMYEQYF	TGTGCCAGCAGCCCAACGACCCGCGCAGGGATGTATGAGCAGTACTTC
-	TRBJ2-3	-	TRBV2	CATLPRSRGIVSNTDTQYF	TGTGCCACCCTCCCTAGGAGTAGGGGAATAGTGTCAAACACAGATACGCAGTATTTT
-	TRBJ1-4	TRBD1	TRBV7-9	CASSLADRGLQTNEKLFF	TGTGCCAGCAGCTTAGCCGACAGGGGACTACAAACTAATGAAAAACTGTTTTTT
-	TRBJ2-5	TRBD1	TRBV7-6	CASSLVTGAGKTQYF	TGTGCCAGCAGCTTAGTTACAGGGGCAGGAAAGACCCAGTACTTC
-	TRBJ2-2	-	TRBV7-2	CASSSFSGGELFF	TGTGCCAGCAGCTCATTTTCAGGGGGGGAGCTGTTTTTT
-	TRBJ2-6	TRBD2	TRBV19	CASSIAGGAGANVLTF	TGTGCCAGTAGTATAGCCGGGGGGGCTGGGGCCAACGTCCTGACTTTC
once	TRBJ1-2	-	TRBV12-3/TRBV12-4	CASTPSRRVGYTF	TGTGCCAGCACCCCCTCCAGACGGGTTGGCTACACCTTC
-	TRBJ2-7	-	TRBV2	CASRYRDNYEQYF	TGTGCCAGCAGGTACCGGGACAACTACGAGCAGTACTTC
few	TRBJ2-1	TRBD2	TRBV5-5	CASSLDSGGVGVPQFF	TGTGCCAGCAGCTTGGATAGCGGGGGGGTTGGAGTCCCCCAGTTCTTC